Below, one T cell receptor beta chain is given with its context. Compared with germline, one end of the junction differs, possibly owing to a read error. Healthy Russian Caucasian donors spanned ages about 6 to 100 years. Per-sample yields of isolated PBMCs were at least 6 million. This record belongs to a study of blood T cells in healthy people across ages. Germline V gene lookup returns CDR1 SQVTM and CDR2 ANQGSEA. This CDR3 spans 14 amino acids. Using a J-beta primer mix together with a sample-barcoded 5' primer, a second PCR was run for about 6 to 12 cycles. Each CDR3 protein gets one entry after TCRdb re-called the 5' RACE reads with MiXCR. Here the sample spans some 880,000 distinct CDR3 sequences, under 40% being singletons.

V usage is TRBV29-1 and J usage is TRBJ2-1; 9 bases match TRBD1. The receptor's source is a man between 18 and 35 years old in good health. The sequenced sample was blood. CDR3 sequence reads: CSGGGTGTYNERYF. Here the CDR3 DNA reads TGCAGCGGTGGGGGGACAGGGACCTACAATGAGCGGTACTTC.